One sample yielded the 27 T cell receptor beta chains listed below, sequenced in a study of blood T cells in healthy people across ages. Alongside a J-beta primer mix, a sample-barcoded 5' primer served in a second PCR lasting about 7 to 11 cycles. TCRdb called the 5' RACE reads again in MiXCR, with one record for every CDR3 protein. This repertoire shows about 1 million distinct CDR3 sequences, over 35% found once; its top ten account for under 20%. Input material: blood. The receptors shown here come from a woman in her sixties in good health.

As to this clonotype: One end of the junction fails to match germline, which may point to a read error. The DNA for the CDR3 is TGTGCCAGCAACGTAGCGGGGGCCTCCTACAATGAGCAGTTCTTC. Translating it yields CASNVAGASYNEQFF. J is TRBJ2-1 and V is TRBV9; 9 bases agree with TRBD2. The germline V gene encodes CDR1 SGDLS and CDR2 YYNGEE. The CDR3 sequence is 15 residues long.

The gene calls are TRBV29-1 and TRBJ2-5; 9 bases line up with TRBD2. This CDR3 region has 14 residues. V was pared by 4 bases and J by 11 bases, with 14 bases of the junction left unmatched. The germline gives CDR1 SQVTM, CDR2 ANQGSEA. The CDR3 nucleotides are TGCAGCGTTGGTTTAGCGGGAGACGGCCATGAGCAGTACTTC. Encoded protein: CSVGLAGDGHEQYF. Combining the CDR3 with reference TRBV29-1 and TRBJ2-5 gives the whole variable domain SAVISQKPSRDICQRGTSLTIQCQVDSQVTMMFWYRQQPGQSLTLIATANQGSEATYESGFVIDKFPISRPNLTFSTLTVSNMSPEDSSIYLCSVGLAGDGHEQYFGPGTRLLVL.

The genes are TRBV7-2 and TRBJ2-5; 13 nucleotides agree with TRBD2. This CDR3 is 16 amino acids long. From germline, CDR1 is SGHTA and CDR2 FQGNSA. The V and J ends lost 6 bases and 0 bases, in that order; junction bases with no gene match: 4. The CDR3 spells CASRRGLAGDQETQYF. In DNA form, the CDR3 reads TGTGCCAGCAGACGTGGACTAGCGGGGGACCAAGAGACCCAGTACTTC.

This clonotype was recorded a few times. The chain carries TRBV29-1 and TRBJ1-2, with D hard to call. V shed 3 bases and J shed 4 bases, with 12 bases lying between them. This CDR3 contains 13 residues. The V gene's germline CDR1 is SQVTM and CDR2 ANQGSEA. This CDR3 reads CSVEGTELYGYTF. The CDR3 DNA reads TGCAGCGTTGAGGGAACAGAACTCTATGGCTACACCTTC.

This clonotype has only a few counts. This sequence joins TRBV18 and TRBJ2-5; D unresolved. The CDR3 extends over 14 amino acids. V was shortened by 0 bases and J by 4 bases, with 9 bases between the two germline ends. Germline CDR1 and CDR2: KGHSH and LQKENI. The DNA for the CDR3 is TGTGCCAGCTCACCACCGAGACCTGCAGAGACCCAGTACTTC. Encoded protein: CASSPPRPAETQYF. The entire variable domain, with the rest obtained from reference TRBV18 and TRBJ2-5, is as follows: NAGVMQNPRHLVRRRGQEARLRCSPMKGHSHVYWYRQLPEEGLKFMVYLQKENIIDESGMPKERFSAEFPKEGPSILRIQQVVRGDSAAYFCASSPPRPAETQYFGPGTRLLVL.

For this clonotype: A clone one base away is much larger, so this may be a read error. The rearrangement joins TRBV7-2 to TRBJ2-3; 7 bases are shared with TRBD2. The junction had 7 bases not matched to a gene; V was cut back by 4 bases and J by 3 bases. The CDR3 is 15 amino acids. The germline V gene encodes CDR1 SGHTA and CDR2 FQGNSA. CDR3 sequence: CASSSAAGNTDTQYF. The CDR3 DNA reads TGTGCCAGCAGCTCAGCAGCGGGAAATACAGATACGCAGTATTTT.

This clonotype was seen a single time. No DNA is shown, since the ends of the CDR3 on it are uncertain; the CDR3 is the one TCRdb lists. The chain carries TRBV2 and TRBJ2-5; the DNA was not used to check the table's D call, TRBD2. CDR1 and CDR2 from the germline V gene are SNHLY and FYNNEI. Both ends counted, the CDR3 spans 17 residues. CDR3 loop: CASSEAGDFRGPYEQYF.

In this sample, this clonotype turned up many times. The rearrangement links TRBV20-1 to TRBJ2-3, with TRBD2 matching 10 bases. This CDR3 contains 14 residues. CDR1 is DFQATT, CDR2 SNEGSKA, per germline (reference sequence). Germline trimming cut 6 bases from V and 5 bases from J; bases unmatched to any gene: 8. The CDR3 region has the DNA TGCAGTGCCACCCTAGCGGGAGATTTAGATACGCAGTATTTT. Translated, it gives CSATLAGDLDTQYF.

The chain links TRBV6-5 to TRBJ1-2; D is perhaps TRBD1 (6 bases). Trimming took off 5 bases at V and 9 bases at J, with 13 bases between the two ends. The CDR3 has 12 amino acids. Germline CDR1 and CDR2: MNHEY and SVGAGI. As DNA, the CDR3 is TGTGCCAGCAGTGAACAGGGAAGTCGCTACACCTTC. This translates into CASSEQGSRYTF.

As regards this clonotype: Because it lacks the conserved phenylalanine or tryptophan at the end, this CDR3 is likely a read error. V gene TRBV5-1 combines with J gene TRBJ2-7; D perhaps matches TRBD1 (6 bases). This CDR3 is 15 amino acids long. Per germline, CDR1 SGHRS and CDR2 YFSETQ. Trimming took off 4 bases at V and 0 bases at J, with 14 bases between the two ends. In nucleotides, the CDR3 is TGCGCCAGCAGCAAGTCGACAGGCGGCTCCTACGAGCAGTACCTC. Encoded protein: CASSKSTGGSYEQYL.

This chain joins TRBV29-1 and TRBJ2-7; 9 nucleotides match TRBD2. V shed 1 base, J shed 3 bases, and the junction held 7 bases outside the gene matches. CDR1 and CDR2 from the germline V gene are SQVTM and ANQGSEA. The CDR3 is 15 residues long. CDR3 loop: CSVEVGSGRGYEQYF. The DNA for the CDR3 is TGCAGCGTTGAAGTCGGTAGCGGGAGAGGCTACGAGCAGTACTTC.

V is TRBV3-1 and J is TRBJ1-2, with 9 positions matching TRBD1. The CDR3 has 18 amino acids. Germline assignment: CDR1 LGHDT and CDR2 YNNKEL (reference sequence). Germline trimming cut 3 bases from V and 0 bases from J; bases unmatched to any gene: 11. In nucleotides, the CDR3 is TGTGCCAGCAGCCATGACCCGGGACAGGGAACTTCTAACTATGGCTACACCTTC. It is translated as CASSHDPGQGTSNYGYTF.

CDR3 bases: TGCAGCGTTGGACCCCAGAACACCGGGGAGCTGTTTTTT. It codes for CSVGPQNTGELFF. The chain links TRBV29-1 to TRBJ2-2, with D uncertain. This CDR3 is built from 13 residues. CDR1 and CDR2 from the germline V gene are SQVTM and ANQGSEA. The V end lost 4 bases, the J end lost 1 base, and 7 bases lay between the germline ends.

CDR3 residues: CASSRSSSTDTQYF. The CDR3 DNA sequence: TGTGCCAGCAGTAGATCCTCTAGCACAGATACGCAGTATTTT. The chain recombines TRBV12-3 or TRBV12-4 with TRBJ2-3; D gene uncertain. The CDR3 runs 14 residues. V was clipped by 5 bases and J by 0 bases, with 9 bases between them.

The sample holds a few counts of this clonotype. This chain joins TRBV4-1 and TRBJ1-1; unclear D gene. CDR3 length: 16 amino acids. Between the trimmed V and J ends, which lost 0 bases and 0 bases, there was a span of 11 bases. The germline gives CDR1 MGHRA, CDR2 YSYEKL. The CDR3 bases are TGCGCCAGCAGCCAAGATAGTTTCGCTATGAACACTGAAGCTTTCTTT. Translating it yields CASSQDSFAMNTEAFF.

This clonotype was seen more than once but under ten times. This chain joins TRBV7-2 and TRBJ2-7; TRBD2 matches 7 bases. Per the germline V gene, CDR1 is SGHTA and CDR2 is FQGNSA. The CDR3 runs 16 residues. V shed 0 bases and J 4 bases; nucleotides not matched to a gene: 9. The CDR3 sequence: CASSLASAGVAYEQYF. CDR3 coding DNA: TGTGCCAGCAGCTTAGCATCGGCGGGAGTAGCATACGAGCAGTACTTC.

J is TRBJ2-1 and V is TRBV5-1, with 11 bases identical to TRBD1. Germline V gene data show CDR1 as SGHRS and CDR2 as YFSETQ. This CDR3 is built from 15 residues. The V segment lost 0 bases and the J segment 7 bases; nucleotides outside the gene matches: 3. This CDR3 is CASSLGGTGGNEQFF. In nucleotides, the CDR3 is TGCGCCAGCAGCTTGGGGGGGACAGGGGGGAATGAGCAGTTCTTC.

Comments on this clonotype: A junction end diverges from the germline sequence, so it may reflect a read error. Here the CDR3 reads CASSLAPTTHNEQFF. CDR3 nucleotides: TGCGCCAGCAGCCTAGCGCCCACGACTCACAATGAGCAGTTCTTC. The V and J genes are TRBV12-3 or TRBV12-4 and TRBJ2-1; tentative D call: TRBD2 (6 bases). The CDR3 contains 15 residues.

This clonotype was recorded a few times. The chain couples TRBV20-1 to TRBJ2-3; 10 bases line up with TRBD2. Germline V lookup: CDR1 DFQATT, CDR2 SNEGSKA (reference sequence). The CDR3 extends over 18 amino acids. V shed 1 base, J shed 4 bases, and the junction held 14 bases outside the gene matches. The CDR3 DNA sequence: TGCAGTGCTAGAGCCGCGGAACTAGCGGGAAGGATGGCAGATACGCAGTATTTT. Protein product: CSARAAELAGRMADTQYF.

At least ten counts were recorded for this clonotype. This chain joins TRBV5-1 and TRBJ2-5, with 7 nucleotides matching TRBD2. This CDR3 is 15 amino acids long. Per germline, CDR1 SGHRS and CDR2 YFSETQ. V dropped 0 bases and J dropped 2; count of bases not matched to a gene: 4. CDR3 region: CASSLASGRQETQYF. The CDR3 coding sequence is TGCGCCAGCAGCTTGGCTAGCGGTCGGCAAGAGACCCAGTACTTC.

The chain recombines TRBV18 with TRBJ2-4, with D possibly TRBD1 on 6 matching bases. Germline V lookup: CDR1 KGHSH, CDR2 LQKENI. The CDR3 sequence is 17 residues long. With 6 bases removed from V and 2 bases from J, the gap between germline ends came to 20 bases. The CDR3 nucleotides are TGTGCCAGCTCCACTCGAGGGGGAGACGGAACCAAAAACATTCAGTACTTC. This sequence encodes CASSTRGGDGTKNIQYF.

About this clonotype itself: The junction differs from germline at one of its ends, possibly a read error. The chain carries TRBV11-2 and TRBJ1-1; weak D call: TRBD1 (5 bases). The germline V gene encodes CDR1 SGHAT and CDR2 FQNNGV. The CDR3 totals 13 residues. This CDR3 is CASGLGQNTEAFF. The CDR3 DNA follows: TGTGCCAGCGGCTTAGGACAGAACACTGAAGCTTTCTTT.

This chain joins TRBV28 and TRBJ2-1, with D perhaps TRBD1 or TRBD2 (6 bases each). The CDR3 totals 16 residues. Germline CDR1 MDHEN, CDR2 SYDVKM. V lost 6 bases, J lost 1 base, and 16 bases lay in between. This chain's CDR3 is CASSSLEGGSYNEQFF. CDR3 DNA: TGTGCCAGCAGCAGTCTGGAAGGGGGGTCCTACAATGAGCAGTTCTTC.

The chain employs TRBV6-5 and TRBJ2-1; 9 bases agree with TRBD2. The CDR3 totals 16 residues. Germline V CDR1 and CDR2: MNHEY, SVGAGI. Trimming at V came to 1 base and at J to 9 bases, leaving 10 bases not matched to a gene. CDR3 bases: TGTGCCAGCAGTTACTGGGGTAGCGGGAGCAGGGGTGAGCAGTTCTTC. Amino acid sequence: CASSYWGSGSRGEQFF.

This clonotype was detected many times. The genes are TRBV29-1 and TRBJ2-7; possible D gene TRBD1, 5 bases. This CDR3 has 15 amino acids. Trimming left V 2 bases short and J 0 bases short, with 14 bases between. Germline V gives CDR1 SQVTM, CDR2 ANQGSEA. Written as DNA, the CDR3 is TGCAGCGTTGAAACGGCTCGTGACAGCTCCTACGAGCAGTACTTC. Translated: CSVETARDSSYEQYF.

This clonotype was observed a few times. The CDR3 nucleotides are TGCGCCAGCAGCCCGACGGAGCTTAACTCCTACGAGCAGTACTTC. It yields the protein CASSPTELNSYEQYF. V is TRBV4-1 and J is TRBJ2-7; D uncertain. Trimming took 4 bases from V and 0 from J, leaving 13 bases between them. This CDR3 has 15 amino acids. Germline loops: CDR1 MGHRA, CDR2 YSYEKL.

The chain couples TRBV6-5 to TRBJ2-5; 10 bases fit TRBD1. The CDR3 has 13 amino acids. The junction had 3 bases not matched to a gene; V was cut back by 6 bases and J by 5 bases. Germline CDR1 reads MNHEY; CDR2 reads SVGAGI. CDR3: CASRGTGDETQYF. The CDR3, as DNA: TGTGCCAGCAGAGGGACAGGGGACGAGACCCAGTACTTC.